The 21 T cell receptor beta chains in this list originate from one sample, sequenced in a study of vaccination effects on CD4 cells after COVID-19. Following an approximately 10-day culture, CD4+ T cells were purified. Two-dose vaccination with either BNT162b2 or mRNA-1273 was given to the participants. TCRdb's copy holds only in-frame clones and misses some; the assay was immunoSEQ multiplex PCR. This sample has about 73,000 clones; roughly 73% occur once, and the top ten carry 2% to 3%. No cognate antigen is known for these TCRs. Sequences were derived from CD4+ T cells from PBMCs cultured without peptide, sampled after COVID-19 vaccination. The source is a human donor who received a COVID-19 vaccine.

CDR3 coding DNA: TGTGCCAGCAGCTTAGTGGGGCATGGCGGCTACACCTTC. The encoded protein is CASSLVGHGGYTF. V gene TRBV7-2 combines with J gene TRBJ1-2; TRBD1 is a possible D gene (5 bases). Germline CDR1 reads SGHTA; CDR2 reads FQGNSA. This CDR3 spans 13 amino acids. Between the trimmed V and J ends, which lost 1 base and 8 bases, there was a span of 11 bases. The whole variable domain, remainder taken from reference TRBV7-2 and TRBJ1-2, is GAGVSQSPSNKVTEKGKDVELRCDPISGHTALYWYRQSLGQGLEFLIYFQGNSAPDKSGLPSDRFSAERTGGSVSTLTIQRTQQEDSAVYLCASSLVGHGGYTFGSGTRLTVV.

Details on this clone: In the same sample, other DNA sequences code for this CDR3. The chain is built from TRBV5-1 and TRBJ1-1; 7 bases match TRBD1. The junction had 4 bases not matched to a gene; V was cut back by 5 bases and J by 3 bases. The CDR3 has 13 residues. Germline V gene lookup returns CDR1 SGHRS and CDR2 YFSETQ. The CDR3 sequence: CASSPGGDTEAFF. Here the CDR3 DNA reads TGCGCCAGCAGTCCAGGGGGGGACACTGAAGCTTTCTTT.

The chain combines TRBV18 with TRBJ1-1, with D unclear. The CDR3 totals 12 residues. V lost 3 bases and J lost 7, with 9 bases in between. Germline V lookup: CDR1 KGHSH, CDR2 LQKENI. CDR3 protein: CASSPRQYEAFF. The CDR3 DNA sequence: TGTGCCAGCTCACCTAGGCAGTATGAAGCTTTCTTT. Full variable domain (missing parts from reference TRBV18 and TRBJ1-1): NAGVMQNPRHLVRRRGQEARLRCSPMKGHSHVYWYRQLPEEGLKFMVYLQKENIIDESGMPKERFSAEFPKEGPSILRIQQVVRGDSAAYFCASSPRQYEAFFGQGTRLTVV.

The chain recombines TRBV5-1 with TRBJ2-1, with D unresolved. Germline values: CDR1 SGHRS, CDR2 YFSETQ. The CDR3 length is 14 residues. With 0 bases removed from V and 5 bases from J, the gap between germline ends came to 9 bases. The DNA for the CDR3 is TGCGCCAGCAGCTTGGTTAGTCAGGACAATGAGCAGTTCTTC. As protein: CASSLVSQDNEQFF. The entire variable domain, with the rest obtained from reference TRBV5-1 and TRBJ2-1, is as follows: KAGVTQTPRYLIKTRGQQVTLSCSPISGHRSVSWYQQTPGQGLQFLFEYFSETQRNKGNFPGRFSGRQFSNSRSEMNVSTLELGDSALYLCASSLVSQDNEQFFGPGTRLTVL.

Only a few counts were recorded for this clone. V usage is TRBV9 and J usage is TRBJ1-3; possibly TRBD1 for D (5 bases). Trimming cost V 0 bases and J 4 bases, with 5 bases left between them. Germline loops: CDR1 SGDLS, CDR2 YYNGEE. This CDR3 region has 13 residues. The CDR3 loop is CASSVDRGNTIYF. The CDR3 DNA reads as TGTGCCAGCAGCGTAGACAGGGGAAACACCATATATTTT.

This clone was recorded only once. This chain joins TRBV6-4 and TRBJ1-1; the D is unclear. This CDR3 spans 15 amino acids. V was shortened by 0 bases and J by 1 base, with 9 bases between the two germline ends. Germline V CDR1 and CDR2: MRHNA, SNTAGT. Here the CDR3 reads CASSDSGLPNTEAFF. The CDR3 nucleotides read TGTGCCAGCAGTGACTCAGGACTACCGAACACTGAAGCTTTCTTT.

V gene TRBV6-5 combines with J gene TRBJ2-5; 8 positions agree with TRBD2. V trimming: 4 bases; J trimming: 5 bases; junction bases outside the gene matches: 9. CDR3 length: 15 residues. From germline, CDR1 is MNHEY and CDR2 SVGAGI. CDR3 in amino acids: CASSSLSGGRETQYF. The CDR3 coding sequence is TGTGCCAGCAGTTCCCTTTCGGGGGGGCGGGAGACCCAGTACTTC.

A single count supports this clone. The CDR3 spells CAISGTGGETQYF. DNA for the CDR3: TGTGCCATCAGTGGGACTGGTGGAGAGACCCAGTACTTC. The chain joins TRBV10-3 to TRBJ2-5; the D gene is possibly TRBD2 (5 bases). The ends were cut back, 4 bases at V and 4 bases at J, with 10 bases in the middle. Germline CDR1 reads ENHRY; CDR2 reads SYGVKD. This CDR3 spans 13 amino acids.

A few counts support this clone. The chain couples TRBV7-8 to TRBJ2-4; tentatively, D is TRBD2 (5 bases). Trimming removed 5 bases from V and 4 bases from J, with 15 bases in between. Germline lookup yields CDR1 SGHVS and CDR2 FQNEAQ. The CDR3 covers 15 residues. The CDR3 here is CASSPGPSGKNIQYF. CDR3 nucleotide sequence: TGTGCCAGCAGCCCCGGACCCTCGGGGAAAAACATTCAGTACTTC.

The V and J genes are TRBV7-3 and TRBJ2-2; 7 nucleotides agree with TRBD1. Germline V CDR1 and CDR2: SGHTA, FQGTGA. V was clipped by 5 bases and J by 6 bases; unmatched bases: 12. This CDR3 is 16 amino acids long. CDR3: CASSARQGSWAGELFF. DNA for the CDR3: TGTGCCAGCAGCGCTCGACAGGGTTCATGGGCCGGGGAGCTGTTTTTT.

The rearrangement joins TRBV10-3 to TRBJ2-5; tentatively, D is TRBD2 (7 bases). Germline values: CDR1 ENHRY, CDR2 SYGVKD. This CDR3 spans 17 amino acids. V lost 6 bases and J lost 5, with 25 bases in between. CDR3 residues: CAIRKGIGGGPRETQYF. CDR3 bases: TGTGCCATCAGGAAGGGAATTGGGGGGGGGCCTAGGGAGACCCAGTACTTC.

The chain uses TRBV2 and TRBJ1-2, with TRBD1 as a possible D gene (6 bases). Germline CDR1 is SNHLY and CDR2 is FYNNEI. V lost 1 base to trimming and J lost 4 bases, with 10 bases between them. CDR3 length equals 14 residues. The CDR3 loop is CASSEVQGGYGYTF. The CDR3 DNA reads TGTGCCAGCAGTGAAGTACAGGGCGGCTATGGCTACACCTTC.

The V and J genes are TRBV10-3 and TRBJ1-6; 7 bases line up with TRBD1. V dropped 6 bases and J dropped 7; count of bases not matched to a gene: 9. Per germline, CDR1 ENHRY and CDR2 SYGVKD. This CDR3 is built from 15 residues. The CDR3 region is CAIRSLGTENSPLHF. The CDR3 region has the DNA TGTGCCATCAGATCGTTGGGGACAGAGAATTCACCCCTCCACTTT.

This clone has more than one count but fewer than ten. The chain links TRBV28 to TRBJ1-5; D unresolved. Germline loops: CDR1 MDHEN, CDR2 SYDVKM. V was cut by 3 bases and J by 2 bases, with 14 bases left in between. The CDR3 has 16 amino acids. CDR3 DNA sequence: TGTGCCAGCAGTTTGGATCGCCGGAGCGGCAATCAGCCCCAGCATTTT. Protein product: CASSLDRRSGNQPQHF. The full variable domain, rest sourced from reference TRBV28 and TRBJ1-5, is DVKVTQSSRYLVKRTGEKVFLECVQDMDHENMFWYRQDPGLGLRLIYFSYDVKMKEKGDIPEGYSVSREKKERFSLILESASTNQTSMYLCASSLDRRSGNQPQHFGDGTRLSIL.

The gene calls are TRBV30 and TRBJ1-2, with 9 nucleotides matching TRBD1. The CDR3 has 14 residues. Germline loops: CDR1 GTSNPN, CDR2 SVGIG (reference sequence). V was pared by 1 base and J by 4 bases, with 4 bases of the junction left unmatched. The CDR3 sequence: CAWSAGQGIYGYTF. The DNA of the CDR3 is TGTGCCTGGAGTGCGGGACAGGGTATCTATGGCTACACCTTC.

The chain links TRBV29-1 to TRBJ2-4, with a weak D call TRBD2 (6 bases). CDR3 length: 15 residues. Germline CDR1 reads SQVTM; CDR2 reads ANQGSEA. V gave up 6 bases and J gave up 6 bases, with 21 bases separating them. CDR3 bases: TGCAGCGTGACCCGACCCCCGACCGGGGGAAACATTCAGTACTTC. This encodes CSVTRPPTGGNIQYF.

V and J are TRBV11-2 and TRBJ2-5; tentative D call: TRBD1 (5 bases). Germline lookup yields CDR1 SGHAT and CDR2 FQNNGV. Trimming cost V 5 bases and J 5 bases, with 21 bases left between them. The CDR3 is made up of 16 amino acids. CDR3 amino acids: CASSPTPGSRVETQYF. CDR3 DNA: TGTGCCAGCAGCCCGACCCCAGGGTCCCGGGTGGAGACCCAGTACTTC.

This clone was recorded once. The chain couples TRBV12-5 to TRBJ2-5; the D is unclear. This CDR3 has 15 amino acids. V was trimmed by 5 bases and J by 4 bases, leaving 17 bases between them. The V gene's germline CDR1 is LGHNT and CDR2 FRNRAP. CDR3 bases: TGTGCTAGTGGTCCTGGGTTGGGGTTCGGAGAGACCCAGTACTTC. Protein sequence: CASGPGLGFGETQYF.

The CDR3 DNA is TGTGCCAGCAGTGAGACCGCCACCTACCCCCCAGATACGCAGTATTTT. Translation gives CASSETATYPPDTQYF. The chain is built from TRBV2 and TRBJ2-3; D is unclear. Trimming left V 3 bases short and J 4 bases short, with 17 bases between. This CDR3 spans 16 amino acids. Germline V gives CDR1 SNHLY, CDR2 FYNNEI.

The V and J genes are TRBV5-1 and TRBJ2-2; a possible D gene is TRBD1 (6 bases). Trimming removed 0 bases from V and 3 bases from J, with 6 bases in between. CDR3 length equals 14 residues. Germline V gene sequence: CDR1 SGHRS, CDR2 YFSETQ. The CDR3 region is CASSLGQDTGELFF. As DNA, the CDR3 is TGCGCCAGCAGCTTGGGACAGGACACCGGGGAGCTGTTTTTT.

The gene calls are TRBV6-1 and TRBJ1-1, with D possibly matching TRBD1 (5 bases). CDR1 is MNHNS, CDR2 SASEGT, per germline. The CDR3 consists of 14 residues. The V end lost 5 bases, the J end lost 4 bases, and 14 bases lay between the germline ends. The CDR3 loop reads CASSYGRVGTEAFF. The CDR3, as DNA: TGTGCCAGCAGTTATGGCAGGGTGGGCACTGAAGCTTTCTTT.